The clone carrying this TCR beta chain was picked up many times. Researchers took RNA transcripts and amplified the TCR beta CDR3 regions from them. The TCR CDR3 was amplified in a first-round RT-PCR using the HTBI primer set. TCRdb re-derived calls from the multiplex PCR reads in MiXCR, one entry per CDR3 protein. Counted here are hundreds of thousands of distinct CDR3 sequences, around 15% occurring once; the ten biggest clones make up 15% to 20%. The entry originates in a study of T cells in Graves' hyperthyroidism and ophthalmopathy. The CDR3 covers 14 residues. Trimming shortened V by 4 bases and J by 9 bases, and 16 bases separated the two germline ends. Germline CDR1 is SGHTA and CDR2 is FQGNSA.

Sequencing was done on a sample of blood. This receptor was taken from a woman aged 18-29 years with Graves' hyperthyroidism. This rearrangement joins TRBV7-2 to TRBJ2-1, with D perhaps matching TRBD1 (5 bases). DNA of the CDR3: TGTGCCAGCAGCTCTGGGGCAGGCCGTAGTGAGCAGTTCTTC. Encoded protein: CASSSGAGRSEQFF.